This TCR beta chain emerged from a study of T cell responses to AZD1222 COVID-19 vaccine. Pooled in the analysis were second doses at about 4 or about 12 weeks. Repertoires were generated with immunoSEQ multiplex PCR, while TCRdb's copy carries only in-frame clones and drops some. The sample has 150,000 to 200,000 clones; about 91% are singletons. Between the trimmed V and J ends, which lost 0 bases and 2 bases, there was a span of 7 bases. Looked up from germline, CDR1 is LGHNA and CDR2 is YNFKEQ. The CDR3 is 14 amino acids. The sequence came from an adult who received the AZD1222 COVID-19 vaccine. The V gene is TRBV4-2, the J gene TRBJ1-1; unclear D gene. The sequenced sample was peripheral blood, obtained 28 days after the second AZD1222 dose. The CDR3 sequence: CASSQDRLNTEAFF. DNA for the CDR3: TGTGCCAGCAGCCAAGATCGGCTCAACACTGAAGCTTTCTTT.